Sequencing of this T cell receptor beta chain was carried out in a study of radiation and T cells in renal cell carcinoma. The CDR3 is 15 residues long. Trimming removed 3 bases at V and 2 bases at J, with 14 bases between. The germline gives CDR1 LGHNA, CDR2 YNFKEQ. Generated by immunoSEQ multiplex PCR, the TCRdb table keeps only in-frame clones and is missing some. The sample has about 140,000 clones, around nine tenths seen once. Broader study findings: Top tumor clonotypes rose in blood 2 weeks post-radiation, then contracted. Pretreatment tumor biopsies were lacking, so baseline clonotypes are unknown.

The time point was: blood 4 weeks post-SBRT, at nephrectomy. As to treatment: 15 Gy SBRT to primary tumor, nephrectomy 4 weeks later. Nephrectomy followed 15 Gy stereotactic body radiation by 4 weeks. Clear cell pathology was present in this patient's renal cell carcinoma. Comment on this clone: Its antigen is still unknown.

The origin of this receptor is a woman aged 45 to 65 with renal cell carcinoma. The V call is TRBV4-2, the J call TRBJ2-7, with D possibly TRBD2 on 6 matching bases. The sample here was blood, taken from a patient whose treatment included radiotherapy and nephrectomy. The CDR3 sequence: CASSQLRDFTYEQYF. The CDR3 nucleotides read TGTGCCAGCAGCCAGCTCCGGGACTTCACCTACGAGCAGTACTTC.